One and the same sample provided the 2 T cell receptor beta chains below, sequenced in a study of Ad26.COV2.S vaccination and SARS-CoV-2 variants. Treatment of the sample: around 19 received Ad26.COV2.S at low or high dose, single or two shots; about 5 received placebo; per-sample allocation not given. Samples came from day 63 after the first vaccine or placebo injection. Method: immunoSEQ multiplex PCR; TCRdb's copy keeps in-frame clones and lacks some. The sample carries about 410,000 clones, about 85% recorded once. This sample comprised peripheral blood, obtained in a trial of Ad26.COV2.S vaccine versus placebo. The receptors stem from a person aged 18-60 years who received the Ad26.COV2.S COVID-19 vaccine or a placebo.

The gene calls are TRBV18 and TRBJ2-3; tentative D call: TRBD2 (7 bases). V was clipped by 2 bases and J by 6 bases, with 21 bases between them. This CDR3 region has 17 residues. In germline, CDR1 is KGHSH, CDR2 LQKENI. The chain's CDR3 is CASSPKNPWGGADTQYF. The CDR3, as DNA: TGTGCCAGCTCACCAAAGAACCCCTGGGGGGGGGCGGATACGCAGTATTTT.

J is TRBJ1-4 and V is TRBV2; the D gene is possibly TRBD1 (6 bases). This CDR3 is 15 amino acids long. V lost 3 bases and J 3 bases, leaving 11 bases between the germline ends. Germline CDR1 SNHLY, CDR2 FYNNEI. CDR3 in amino acids: CASSETRTANEKLFF. The DNA for the CDR3 is TGTGCCAGCAGTGAGACGAGGACAGCTAATGAAAAACTGTTTTTT.